The T cell receptor beta chain described here comes from a study of cytomegalovirus exposure and HLA in healthy donors. The PCR employed 60 Vbeta primers together with 13 Jbeta primers. The method was immunoSEQ multiplex PCR; TCRdb's version includes in-frame clones alone and lacks a portion of them. This sample has approximately 150,000 clones, with over 60% found just once. Nominally healthy donors were sampled, though unrecorded immune exposures were likely. This clone turned up a few times. Sequencing was done on a sample of PBMCs. The origin of this receptor is a woman aged 25 to 45 in good health and CMV-seropositive.

This chain's CDR3 is CASSPETGPYGYTF. The CDR3 region has the DNA TGTGCCAGCAGTCCCGAGACAGGCCCCTATGGCTACACCTTC. The chain has TRBV2 and TRBJ1-2, with a tentative D call TRBD1 (6 bases). The V gene's germline CDR1 is SNHLY and CDR2 FYNNEI. This CDR3 is 14 amino acids long. Trimming cost V 5 bases and J 4 bases, with 14 bases left between them.